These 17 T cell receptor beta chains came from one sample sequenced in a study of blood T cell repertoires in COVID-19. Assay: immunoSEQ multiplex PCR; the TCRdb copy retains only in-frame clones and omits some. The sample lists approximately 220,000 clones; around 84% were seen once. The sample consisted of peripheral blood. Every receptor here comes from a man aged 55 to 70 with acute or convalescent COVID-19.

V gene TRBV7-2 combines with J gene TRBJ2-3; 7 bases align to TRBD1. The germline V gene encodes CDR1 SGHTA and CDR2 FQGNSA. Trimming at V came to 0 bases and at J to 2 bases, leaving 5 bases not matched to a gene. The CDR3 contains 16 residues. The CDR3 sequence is CASSLAGTVVTDTQYF. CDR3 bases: TGTGCCAGCAGCTTAGCCGGGACAGTCGTCACAGATACGCAGTATTTT. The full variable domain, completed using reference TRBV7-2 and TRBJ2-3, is GAGVSQSPSNKVTEKGKDVELRCDPISGHTALYWYRQSLGQGLEFLIYFQGNSAPDKSGLPSDRFSAERTGGSVSTLTIQRTQQEDSAVYLCASSLAGTVVTDTQYFGPGTRLTVL.

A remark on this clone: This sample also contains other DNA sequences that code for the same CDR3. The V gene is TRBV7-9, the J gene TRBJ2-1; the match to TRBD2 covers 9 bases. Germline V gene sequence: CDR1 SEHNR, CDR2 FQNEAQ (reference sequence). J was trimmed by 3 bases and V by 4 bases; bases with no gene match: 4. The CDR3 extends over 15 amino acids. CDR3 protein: CASSSLAGLYNEQFF. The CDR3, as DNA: TGTGCCAGCAGCTCCCTAGCGGGGCTCTACAATGAGCAGTTCTTC.

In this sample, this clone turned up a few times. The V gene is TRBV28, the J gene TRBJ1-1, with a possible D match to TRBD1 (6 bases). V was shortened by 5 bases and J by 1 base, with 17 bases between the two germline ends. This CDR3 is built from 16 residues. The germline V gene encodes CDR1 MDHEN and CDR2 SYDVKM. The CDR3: CASSAPPGGGNTEAFF. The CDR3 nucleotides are TGTGCCAGCAGTGCCCCGCCGGGAGGGGGGAACACTGAAGCTTTCTTT.

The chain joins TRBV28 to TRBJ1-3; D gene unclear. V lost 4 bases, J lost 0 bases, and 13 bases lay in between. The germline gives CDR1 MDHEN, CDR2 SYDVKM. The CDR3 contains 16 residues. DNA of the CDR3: TGTGCCAGCAGTTCCTCTACCGGTCCCTCTGGAAACACCATATATTTT. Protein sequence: CASSSSTGPSGNTIYF.

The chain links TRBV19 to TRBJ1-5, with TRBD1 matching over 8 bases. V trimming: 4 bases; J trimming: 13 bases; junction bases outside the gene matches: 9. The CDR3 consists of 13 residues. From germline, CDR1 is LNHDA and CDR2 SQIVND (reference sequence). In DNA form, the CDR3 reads TGTGCCAGTAGTACGACCCCAGGACAGGGACAGCATTTT. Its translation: CASSTTPGQGQHF.

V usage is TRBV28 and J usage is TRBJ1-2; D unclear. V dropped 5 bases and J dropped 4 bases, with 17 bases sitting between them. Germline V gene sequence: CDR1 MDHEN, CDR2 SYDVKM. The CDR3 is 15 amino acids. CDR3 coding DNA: TGTGCCAGCAGTCTTGGCGGGTCCTTTGGCTATGGCTACACCTTC. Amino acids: CASSLGGSFGYGYTF.

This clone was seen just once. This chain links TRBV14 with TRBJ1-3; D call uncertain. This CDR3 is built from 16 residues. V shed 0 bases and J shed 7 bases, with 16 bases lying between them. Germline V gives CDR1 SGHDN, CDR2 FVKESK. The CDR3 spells CASSQDRRRPDNTIYF. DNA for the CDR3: TGTGCCAGCAGCCAAGATCGTCGGCGGCCTGACAACACCATATATTTT.

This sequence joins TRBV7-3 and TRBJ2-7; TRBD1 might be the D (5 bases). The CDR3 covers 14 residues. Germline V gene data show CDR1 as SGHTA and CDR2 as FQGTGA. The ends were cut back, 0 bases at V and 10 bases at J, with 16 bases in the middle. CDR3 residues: CASSLTGQGGVQYF. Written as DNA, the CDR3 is TGTGCCAGCAGCTTAACTGGGCAGGGCGGAGTTCAGTACTTC.

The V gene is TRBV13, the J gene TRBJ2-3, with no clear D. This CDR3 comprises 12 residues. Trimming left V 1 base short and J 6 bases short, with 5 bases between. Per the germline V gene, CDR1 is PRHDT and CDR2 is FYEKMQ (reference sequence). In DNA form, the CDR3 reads TGTGCCAGCAGCTTAGTCCCGGATACGCAGTATTTT. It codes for CASSLVPDTQYF.

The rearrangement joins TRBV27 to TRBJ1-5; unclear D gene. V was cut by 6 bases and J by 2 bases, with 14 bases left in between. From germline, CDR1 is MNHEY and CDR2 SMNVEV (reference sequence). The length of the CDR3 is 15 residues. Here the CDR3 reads CASRLVGVGNQPQHF. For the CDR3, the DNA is TGTGCCAGCAGATTAGTGGGAGTTGGCAATCAGCCCCAGCATTTT.

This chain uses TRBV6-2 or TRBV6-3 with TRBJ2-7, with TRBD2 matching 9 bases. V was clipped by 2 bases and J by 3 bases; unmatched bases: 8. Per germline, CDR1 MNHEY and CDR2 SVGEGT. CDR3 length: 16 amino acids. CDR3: CASSYPSPSGVYEQYF. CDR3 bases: TGTGCCAGCAGTTACCCCTCGCCTAGCGGGGTCTACGAGCAGTACTTC.

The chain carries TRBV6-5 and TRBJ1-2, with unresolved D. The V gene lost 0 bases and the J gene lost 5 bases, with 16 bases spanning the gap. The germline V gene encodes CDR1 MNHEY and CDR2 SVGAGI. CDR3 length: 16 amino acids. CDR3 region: CASSYSSKPGGYGYTF. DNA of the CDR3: TGTGCCAGCAGTTACTCGAGTAAGCCAGGAGGGTATGGCTACACCTTC.

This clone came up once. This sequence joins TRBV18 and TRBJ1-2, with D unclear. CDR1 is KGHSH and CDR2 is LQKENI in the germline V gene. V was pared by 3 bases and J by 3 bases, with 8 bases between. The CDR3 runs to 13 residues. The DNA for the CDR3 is TGTGCCAGCTCACCTACATCAGACTATGGCTACACCTTC. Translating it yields CASSPTSDYGYTF.

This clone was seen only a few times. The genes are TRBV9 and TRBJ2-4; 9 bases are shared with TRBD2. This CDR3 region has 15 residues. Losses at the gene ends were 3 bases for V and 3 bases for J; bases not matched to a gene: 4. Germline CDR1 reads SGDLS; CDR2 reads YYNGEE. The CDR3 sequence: CASSARAGGKNIQYF. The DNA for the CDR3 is TGTGCCAGCAGCGCCAGAGCGGGGGGCAAAAACATTCAGTACTTC.

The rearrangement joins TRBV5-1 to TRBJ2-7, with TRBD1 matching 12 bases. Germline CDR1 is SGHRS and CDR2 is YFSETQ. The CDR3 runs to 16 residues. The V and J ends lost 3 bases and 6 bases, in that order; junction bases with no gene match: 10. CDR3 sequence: CASSSTGQGAIGEQYF. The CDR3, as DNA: TGCGCCAGCAGCTCCACGGGACAGGGGGCGATTGGCGAGCAGTACTTC.

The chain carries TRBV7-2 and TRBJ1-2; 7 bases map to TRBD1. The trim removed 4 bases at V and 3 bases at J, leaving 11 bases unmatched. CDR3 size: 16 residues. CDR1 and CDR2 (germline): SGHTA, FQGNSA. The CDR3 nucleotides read TGTGCCAGCAGCTCGGGGAGCCGACAGGGCCACTATGGCTACACCTTC. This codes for CASSSGSRQGHYGYTF. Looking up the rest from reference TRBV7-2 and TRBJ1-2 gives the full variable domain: GAGVSQSPSNKVTEKGKDVELRCDPISGHTALYWYRQSLGQGLEFLIYFQGNSAPDKSGLPSDRFSAERTGGSVSTLTIQRTQQEDSAVYLCASSSGSRQGHYGYTFGSGTRLTVV.

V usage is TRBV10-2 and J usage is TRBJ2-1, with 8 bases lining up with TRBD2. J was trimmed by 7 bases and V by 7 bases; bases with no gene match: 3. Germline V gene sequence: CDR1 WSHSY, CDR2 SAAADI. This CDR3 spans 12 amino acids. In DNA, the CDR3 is TGCGCCAGCACCGGGGGGGCGAATGAGCAGTTCTTC. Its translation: CASTGGANEQFF.